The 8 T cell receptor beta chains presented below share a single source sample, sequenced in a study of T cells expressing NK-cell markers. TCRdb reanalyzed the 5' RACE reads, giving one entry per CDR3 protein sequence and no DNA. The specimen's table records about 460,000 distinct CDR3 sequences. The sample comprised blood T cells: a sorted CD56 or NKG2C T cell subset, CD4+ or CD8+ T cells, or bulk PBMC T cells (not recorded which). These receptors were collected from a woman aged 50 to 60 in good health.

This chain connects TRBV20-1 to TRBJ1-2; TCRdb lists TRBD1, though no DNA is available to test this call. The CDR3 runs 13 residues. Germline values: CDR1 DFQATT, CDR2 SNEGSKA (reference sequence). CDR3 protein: CSAHTGGDYGYTF.

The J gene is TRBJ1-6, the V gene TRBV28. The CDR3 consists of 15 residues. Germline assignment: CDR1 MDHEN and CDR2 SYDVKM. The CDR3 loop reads CASRRGVQGGSPLHF.

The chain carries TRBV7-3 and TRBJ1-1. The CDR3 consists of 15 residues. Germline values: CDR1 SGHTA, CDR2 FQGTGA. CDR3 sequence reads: CASSEQGGLNTEAFF.

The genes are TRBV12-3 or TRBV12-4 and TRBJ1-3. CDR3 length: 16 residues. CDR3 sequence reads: CASSFRSSTSGNTIYF.

CDR3: CSASYLAGVEQYF. This chain links TRBV20-1 with TRBJ2-7; there is no DNA to check the TCRdb D call of TRBD2. This CDR3 has 13 residues. CDR1 and CDR2 from the germline V gene are DFQATT and SNEGSKA (reference sequence).

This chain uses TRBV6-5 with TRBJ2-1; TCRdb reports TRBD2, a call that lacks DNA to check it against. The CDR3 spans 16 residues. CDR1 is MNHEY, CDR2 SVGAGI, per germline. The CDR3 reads CASSSAPGLAGNEQFF.

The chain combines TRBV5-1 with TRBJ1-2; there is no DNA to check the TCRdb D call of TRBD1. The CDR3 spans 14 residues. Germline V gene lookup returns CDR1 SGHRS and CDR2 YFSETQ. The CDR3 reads CASRQGTGWHGYTF.

CDR3 residues: CATQKQVKNTEAFF. This chain links TRBV10-2 with TRBJ1-1; absent DNA, TCRdb's TRBD1 call cannot be checked. The CDR3 contains 14 residues. Germline-derived CDR1 and CDR2 are WSHSY and SAAADI.